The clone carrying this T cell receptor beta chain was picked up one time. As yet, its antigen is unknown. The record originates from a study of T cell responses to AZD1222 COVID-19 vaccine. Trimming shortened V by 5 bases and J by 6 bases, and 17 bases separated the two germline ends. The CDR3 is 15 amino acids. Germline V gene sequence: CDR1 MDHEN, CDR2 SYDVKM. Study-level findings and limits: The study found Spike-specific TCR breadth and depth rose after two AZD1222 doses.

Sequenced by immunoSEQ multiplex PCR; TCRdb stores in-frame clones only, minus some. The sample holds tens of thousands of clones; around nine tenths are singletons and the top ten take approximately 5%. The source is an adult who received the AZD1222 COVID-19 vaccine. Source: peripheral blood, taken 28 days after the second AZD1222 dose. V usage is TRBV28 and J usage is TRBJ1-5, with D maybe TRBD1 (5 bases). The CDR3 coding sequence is TGTGCCAGCAGTCCCGGGCCAGAAAGGGGTCAGCCCCAGCATTTT. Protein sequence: CASSPGPERGQPQHF.